Sequencing of this TCR beta chain was carried out in a study of molecular identifiers for immune sequencing clone quantification. Study-level information: Replicate experiments took RNA from around 20,000 or 100,000 naive CD8 cells, divided it five ways and sequenced four. Whole-study findings and limits: Whereas clones above 20 RNA copies held under 1% of naive-cell molecules, they held over 97% of effector molecules.

Details on this clonotype: Its antigen is not known.

TCRdb reprocessed the PCR reads with MiXCR, giving one entry per CDR3 protein. The sample has approximately 630,000 distinct CDR3 sequences; 25% are singletons. The germline gives CDR1 MDHEN, CDR2 SYDVKM. CDR3 length equals 15 residues. V was trimmed by 5 bases and J by 2 bases, leaving 16 bases between them. Source material: naive CD8+ T cells from blood, with Jurkat cell RNA spiked in. Subset here: FACS-sorted CD8+CD4-CCR7+CD45RA+ naive T cells. The chain is built from TRBV28 and TRBJ2-7, with D perhaps matching TRBD1 (5 bases). The origin of this receptor is a human donor in good health. Some libraries in this study had Jurkat cell RNA spiked in. The CDR3, as DNA: TGTGCCAGCAGTCCGACAGCTATTTCACCCTACGAGCAGTACTTC. It codes for CASSPTAISPYEQYF.